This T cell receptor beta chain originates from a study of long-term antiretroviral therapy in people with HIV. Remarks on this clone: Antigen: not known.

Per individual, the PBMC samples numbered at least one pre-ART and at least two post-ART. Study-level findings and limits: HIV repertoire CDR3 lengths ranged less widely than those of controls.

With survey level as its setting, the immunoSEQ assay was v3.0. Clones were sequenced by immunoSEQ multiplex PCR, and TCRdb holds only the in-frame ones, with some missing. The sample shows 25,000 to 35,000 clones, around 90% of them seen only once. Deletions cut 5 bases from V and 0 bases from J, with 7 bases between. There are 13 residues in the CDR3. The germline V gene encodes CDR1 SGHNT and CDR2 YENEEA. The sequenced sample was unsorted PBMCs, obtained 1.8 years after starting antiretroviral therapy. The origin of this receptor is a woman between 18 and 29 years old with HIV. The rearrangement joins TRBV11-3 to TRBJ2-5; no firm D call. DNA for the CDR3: TGTGCCAGCAGCCGTTCCTACCAAGAGACCCAGTACTTC. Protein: CASSRSYQETQYF.